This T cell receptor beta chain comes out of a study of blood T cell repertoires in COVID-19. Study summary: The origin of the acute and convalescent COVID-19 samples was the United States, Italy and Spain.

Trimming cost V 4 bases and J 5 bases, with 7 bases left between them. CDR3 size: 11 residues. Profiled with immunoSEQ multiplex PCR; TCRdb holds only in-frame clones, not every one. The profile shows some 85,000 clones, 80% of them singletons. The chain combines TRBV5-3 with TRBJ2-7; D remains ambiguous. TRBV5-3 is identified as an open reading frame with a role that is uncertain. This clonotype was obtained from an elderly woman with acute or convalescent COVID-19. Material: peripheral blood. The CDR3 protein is CARSPVHEQYF. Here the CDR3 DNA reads TGTGCCAGAAGCCCGGTCCACGAGCAGTACTTC.